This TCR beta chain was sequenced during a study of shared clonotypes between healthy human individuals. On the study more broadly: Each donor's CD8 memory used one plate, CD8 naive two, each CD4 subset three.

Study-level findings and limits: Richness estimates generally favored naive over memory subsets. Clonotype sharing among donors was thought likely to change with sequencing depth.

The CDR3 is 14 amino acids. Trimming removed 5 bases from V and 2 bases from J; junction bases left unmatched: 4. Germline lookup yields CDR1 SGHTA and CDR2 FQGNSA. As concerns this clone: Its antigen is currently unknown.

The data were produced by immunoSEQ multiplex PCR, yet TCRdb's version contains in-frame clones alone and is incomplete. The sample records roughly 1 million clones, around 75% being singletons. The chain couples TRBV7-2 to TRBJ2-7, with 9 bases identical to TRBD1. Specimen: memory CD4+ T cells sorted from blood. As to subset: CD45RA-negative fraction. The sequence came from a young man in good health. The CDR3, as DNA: TGTGCCAGCAGCCCATGGACAGGGGCCTACGAGCAGTACTTC. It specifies CASSPWTGAYEQYF.